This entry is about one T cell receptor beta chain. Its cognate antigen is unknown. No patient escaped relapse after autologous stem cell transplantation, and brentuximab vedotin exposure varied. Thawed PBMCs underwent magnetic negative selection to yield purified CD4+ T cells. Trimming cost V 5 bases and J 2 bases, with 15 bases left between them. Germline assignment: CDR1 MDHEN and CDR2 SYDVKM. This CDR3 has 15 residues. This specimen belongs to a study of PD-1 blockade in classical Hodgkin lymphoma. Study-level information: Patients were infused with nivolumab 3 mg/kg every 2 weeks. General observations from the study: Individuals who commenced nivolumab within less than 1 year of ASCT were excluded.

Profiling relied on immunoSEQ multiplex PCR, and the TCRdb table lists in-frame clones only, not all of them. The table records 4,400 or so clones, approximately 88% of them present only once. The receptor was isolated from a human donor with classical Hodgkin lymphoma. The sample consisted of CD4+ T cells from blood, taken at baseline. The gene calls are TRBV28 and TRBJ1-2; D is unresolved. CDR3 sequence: CASSPSAPANYGYTF. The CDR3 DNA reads TGTGCCAGCAGTCCCTCCGCCCCAGCGAACTATGGCTACACCTTC.